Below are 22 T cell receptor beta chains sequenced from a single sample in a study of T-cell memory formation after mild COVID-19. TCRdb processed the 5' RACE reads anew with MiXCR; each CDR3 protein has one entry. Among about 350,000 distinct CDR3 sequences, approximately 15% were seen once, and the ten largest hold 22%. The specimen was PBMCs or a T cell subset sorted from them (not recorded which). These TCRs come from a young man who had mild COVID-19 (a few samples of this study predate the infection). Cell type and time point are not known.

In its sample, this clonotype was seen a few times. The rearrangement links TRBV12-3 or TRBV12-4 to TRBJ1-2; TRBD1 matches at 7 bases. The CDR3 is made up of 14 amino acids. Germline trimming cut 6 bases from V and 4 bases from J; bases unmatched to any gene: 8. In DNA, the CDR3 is TGTGCCAGCAGGAAACAGGGGTCGGGCTATGGCTACACCTTC. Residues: CASRKQGSGYGYTF.

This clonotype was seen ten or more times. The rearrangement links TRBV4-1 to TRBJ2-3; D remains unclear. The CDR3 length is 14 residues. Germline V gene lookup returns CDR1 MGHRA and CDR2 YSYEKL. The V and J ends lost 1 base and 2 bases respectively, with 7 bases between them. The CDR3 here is CASSQVAVTDTQYF. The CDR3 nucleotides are TGCGCCAGCAGCCAAGTTGCGGTCACAGATACGCAGTATTTT.

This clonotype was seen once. CDR3 in amino acids: CATSLDRNNSPLHF. For the CDR3, the DNA is TGTGCCACCTCCCTGGACAGAAATAATTCACCCCTCCACTTT. The gene calls are TRBV15 and TRBJ1-6; a weak D match, TRBD1 (6 bases). The V gene's germline CDR1 is LNHNV and CDR2 YYDKDF (reference sequence). The length of the CDR3 is 14 residues. The ends were cut back, 8 bases at V and 5 bases at J, with 13 bases in the middle.

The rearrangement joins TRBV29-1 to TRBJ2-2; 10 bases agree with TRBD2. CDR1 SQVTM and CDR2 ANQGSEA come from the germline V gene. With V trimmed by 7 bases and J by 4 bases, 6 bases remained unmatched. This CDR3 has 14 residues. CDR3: CSASWTSGTGELFF. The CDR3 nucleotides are TGCAGCGCTAGCTGGACTAGCGGCACCGGGGAGCTGTTTTTT.

The CDR3 DNA sequence: TGTGCCAGCAGTTCCTCGGGACACGGGAACACCGGGGAGCTGTTTTTT. The encoded protein is CASSSSGHGNTGELFF. This rearrangement joins TRBV28 to TRBJ2-2, with a weak D call TRBD1 (6 bases). The CDR3 spans 16 residues. In germline, CDR1 is MDHEN, CDR2 SYDVKM. Trimming shortened V by 4 bases and J by 1 base, and 13 bases separated the two germline ends.

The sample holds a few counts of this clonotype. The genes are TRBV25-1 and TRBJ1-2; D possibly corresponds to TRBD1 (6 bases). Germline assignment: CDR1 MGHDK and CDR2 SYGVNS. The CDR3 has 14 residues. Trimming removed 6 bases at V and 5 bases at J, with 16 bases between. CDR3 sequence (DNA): TGTGCCAGCAGCGCCCCAGGGGCCTCTTATGGCTACACCTTC. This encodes CASSAPGASYGYTF.

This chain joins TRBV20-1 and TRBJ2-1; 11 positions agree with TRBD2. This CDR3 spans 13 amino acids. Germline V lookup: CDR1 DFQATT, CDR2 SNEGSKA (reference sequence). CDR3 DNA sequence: TGCAGAGCGAGACTAGCGGGGATCAATGAGCAGTTCTTC. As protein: CRARLAGINEQFF.

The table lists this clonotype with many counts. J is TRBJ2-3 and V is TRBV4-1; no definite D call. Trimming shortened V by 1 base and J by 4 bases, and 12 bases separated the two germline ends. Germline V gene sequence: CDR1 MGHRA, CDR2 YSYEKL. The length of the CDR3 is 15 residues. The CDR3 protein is CASSQGVPQSDTQYF. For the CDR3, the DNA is TGCGCCAGCAGCCAAGGAGTTCCCCAGTCAGATACGCAGTATTTT.

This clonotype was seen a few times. CDR3 loop: CSARPFDSYEQYF. In nucleotides, the CDR3 is TGCAGTGCTAGACCATTTGACAGTTACGAGCAGTACTTC. The chain uses TRBV20-1 and TRBJ2-7; D may be TRBD1 (5 bases). The V gene lost 2 bases and the J gene lost 4 bases, with 12 bases spanning the gap. Germline V lookup: CDR1 DFQATT, CDR2 SNEGSKA (reference sequence). This CDR3 comprises 13 residues.

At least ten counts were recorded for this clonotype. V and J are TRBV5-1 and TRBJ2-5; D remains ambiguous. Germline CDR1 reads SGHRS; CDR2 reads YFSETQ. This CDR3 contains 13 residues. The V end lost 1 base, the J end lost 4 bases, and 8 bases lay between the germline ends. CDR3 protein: CASSLSGPETQYF. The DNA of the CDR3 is TGCGCCAGCAGCTTGTCCGGCCCAGAGACCCAGTACTTC.

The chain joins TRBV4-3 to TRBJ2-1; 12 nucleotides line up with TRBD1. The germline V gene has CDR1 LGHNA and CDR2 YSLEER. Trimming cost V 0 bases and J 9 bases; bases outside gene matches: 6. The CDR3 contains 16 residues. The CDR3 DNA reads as TGCGCCAGCAGCCAAGATATGGGACAGGGGGCGGGTGAGCAGTTCTTC. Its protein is CASSQDMGQGAGEQFF.

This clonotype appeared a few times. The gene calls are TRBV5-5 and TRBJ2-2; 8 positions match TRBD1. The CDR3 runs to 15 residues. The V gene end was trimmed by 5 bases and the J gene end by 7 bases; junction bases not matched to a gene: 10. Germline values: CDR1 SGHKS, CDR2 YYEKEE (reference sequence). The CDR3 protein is CASSPRGRSIGELFF. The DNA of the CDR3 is TGTGCCAGCAGTCCCAGGGGGCGAAGTATCGGGGAGCTGTTTTTT.

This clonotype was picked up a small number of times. In DNA form, the CDR3 reads TGTGCCAGCACTCAGACTAGCGGGGGGGCAAACACCGGGGAGCTGTTTTTT. It codes for CASTQTSGGANTGELFF. This chain uses TRBV6-6 with TRBJ2-2, with 14 nucleotides matching TRBD2. The CDR3 contains 17 residues. The germline V gene encodes CDR1 MNHNY and CDR2 SVGAGI (reference sequence). V was clipped by 7 bases and J by 2 bases; unmatched bases: 6.

The CDR3 region is CASSLGSGDREQYF. DNA of the CDR3: TGTGCCAGCAGCTTAGGATCGGGGGATCGGGAGCAGTACTTC. The V and J genes are TRBV11-3 and TRBJ2-7, with a weak D call TRBD2 (6 bases). The CDR3 consists of 14 residues. Trimming removed 1 base at V and 7 bases at J, with 14 bases between. From germline, CDR1 is SGHNT and CDR2 YENEEA.

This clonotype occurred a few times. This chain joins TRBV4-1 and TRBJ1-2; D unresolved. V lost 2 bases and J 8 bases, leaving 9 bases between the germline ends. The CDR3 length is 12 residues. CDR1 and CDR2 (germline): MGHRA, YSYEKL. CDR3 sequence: CASSQPKGGYTF. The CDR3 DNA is TGCGCCAGCAGCCAACCAAAGGGAGGCTACACCTTC.

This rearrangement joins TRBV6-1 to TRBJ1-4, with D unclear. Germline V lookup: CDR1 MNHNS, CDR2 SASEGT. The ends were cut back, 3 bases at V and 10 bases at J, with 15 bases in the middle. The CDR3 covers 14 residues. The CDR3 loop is CASSDQLSSGKLFF. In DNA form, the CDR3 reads TGTGCCAGCAGTGATCAACTTAGTTCAGGAAAACTGTTTTTT.

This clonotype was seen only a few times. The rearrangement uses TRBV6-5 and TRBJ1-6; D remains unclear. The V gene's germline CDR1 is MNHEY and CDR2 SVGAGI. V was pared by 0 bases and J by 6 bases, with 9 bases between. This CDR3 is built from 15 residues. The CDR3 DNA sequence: TGTGCCAGCAGTTACTCGAATAAGCCTAATTCACCCCTCCACTTT. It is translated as CASSYSNKPNSPLHF.

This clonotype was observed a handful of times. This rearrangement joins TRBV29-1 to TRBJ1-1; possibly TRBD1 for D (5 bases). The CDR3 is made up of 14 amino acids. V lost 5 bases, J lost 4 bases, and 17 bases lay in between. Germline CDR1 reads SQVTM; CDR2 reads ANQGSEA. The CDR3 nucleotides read TGCAGCGTTAGTAAGGGGCGAAGGAGCACTGAAGCTTTCTTT. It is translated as CSVSKGRRSTEAFF.

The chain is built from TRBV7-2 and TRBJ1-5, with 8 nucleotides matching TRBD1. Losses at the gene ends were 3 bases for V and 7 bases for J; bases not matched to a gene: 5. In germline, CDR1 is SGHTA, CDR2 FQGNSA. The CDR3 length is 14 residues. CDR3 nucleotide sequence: TGTGCCAGCAGCTTCGACAGGGGACAACAGCCCCAGCATTTT. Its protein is CASSFDRGQQPQHF.

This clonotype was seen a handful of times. The DNA for the CDR3 is TGTGCCAGCAGCCAAGACCCAGGGCAAGAGACCCAGTACTTC. It is translated as CASSQDPGQETQYF. V is TRBV4-2 and J is TRBJ2-5; possible D gene TRBD1, 5 bases. Germline V gene sequence: CDR1 LGHNA, CDR2 YNFKEQ. The CDR3 totals 14 residues. V was shortened by 0 bases and J by 2 bases, with 7 bases between the two germline ends.

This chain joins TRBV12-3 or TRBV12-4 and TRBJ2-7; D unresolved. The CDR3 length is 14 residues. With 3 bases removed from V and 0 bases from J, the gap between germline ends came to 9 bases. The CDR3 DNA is TGTGCCAGCAGTTTTCTGGTCCTCTCCTACGAGCAGTACTTC. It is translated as CASSFLVLSYEQYF.

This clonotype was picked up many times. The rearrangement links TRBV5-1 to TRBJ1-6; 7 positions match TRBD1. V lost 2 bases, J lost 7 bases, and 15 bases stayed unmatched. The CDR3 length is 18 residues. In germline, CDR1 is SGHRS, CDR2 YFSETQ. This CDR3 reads CASSFTGGGGAGNSPLHF. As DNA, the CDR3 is TGCGCCAGCAGCTTTACCGGTGGAGGGGGCGCGGGGAATTCACCCCTCCACTTT.